The present T cell receptor beta chain was sequenced within a study of response to subunit inactivated influenza vaccine. The study, taken as a whole, reports: The authors proposed limited new T cell recruitment per seasonal influenza vaccination.

TCRdb analysed the RT-PCR reads with MiXCR anew, one entry per CDR3 protein. The repertoire consists of about 620,000 distinct CDR3 sequences, with 10% to 12% occurring once and the leading ten covering approximately 9.9%. This clonotype has a handful of counts. As yet, its antigen is unknown. This CDR3 is 14 amino acids long. Germline V gene sequence: CDR1 SEHNR, CDR2 FQNEAQ (reference sequence). J lost 9 bases, V lost 5 bases, and 8 bases had no gene match. This sample also appeared in a second study, on T cells expressing NK-cell markers. From that study: UMIs were included in TCR beta cDNA generated by 5'RACE template switching. Researchers got TCR beta repertoires out of sorted CD3+CD56+NKG2C+, CD3+CD56+NKG2C- and CD3+CD56-NKG2C+ T cells. The study sequenced eight donors, seven HCMV-seropositive and one seronegative. These same clonotypes (in a handful of donors) also led the CD3+CD56-NKG2C+ fraction.

This clonotype was obtained from a man between 45 and 60 years old who received an inactivated influenza vaccine. Material: PBMCs from blood, obtained on the day of vaccination. V gene TRBV7-9 combines with J gene TRBJ2-7, with 12 nucleotides matching TRBD2. The CDR3: CASSPRTSGTWQYF. The DNA for the CDR3 is TGTGCCAGCAGCCCCCGGACTAGCGGGACCTGGCAGTACTTC.